This T cell receptor (beta chain) originates from a study of tumor and adjacent non-tumor tissue in lung cancer (dated by TCRdb to 2016 to 2019). With respect to the entire study: The cohort included some 11 adenocarcinoma, a couple of squamous cell carcinoma and 1 small cell lung cancer patients. Among the approximately 15 patients, ages ranged from roughly 30 to 85 years, around 10 were men and 5 were women, and disease was TNM stage I to III. Sequencing produced roughly 130 million productive TCRbeta reads in total, an average of approximately 4.5 million reads per sample. The study compared bulk TCRbeta repertoires between lung tumor tissue and matched distant non-tumor lung tissue from over 13 lung cancer patients. TCRbeta CDR3 sequencing was performed on about 30 paired specimens, with one tumor sample and one normal lung sample collected per patient. Broader findings and caveats from the paper: Only roughly 16 patients were in the cohort, and the authors stated that larger samples and more detailed clinical data are needed. Neither the sequencing platform nor unique molecular identifiers are mentioned in the methods. Younger patients had significantly higher TCR diversity, and higher tumor TCR diversity was associated with shorter overall and disease-free survival. Because peripheral blood was not sequenced, blood TCRbeta repertoires in the lung cancer patients of the study were not examined. Tumor tissue showed significantly greater TCR diversity (inverse Simpson) than normal lung tissue (approximately 430 vs 150, P = 0.0075, Mann-Whitney U test). The top 100 clones made up a significantly larger cumulative share of the repertoire in normal lung than in tumor tissue.

As regards this clonotype: The antigen this receptor binds is unknown. The junction departs from the called germline gene at one end, perhaps through a read error.

Library preparation used multiplex PCR. Sequencer: Illumina HiSeq 2500. TCRbeta libraries were constructed through three rounds of nested PCR with primers (Table S4) according to protocols adapted from ARM-PCR. Before sequencing, PCR products of 200-500 bp were excised from the gel and purified with the QIAquick gel extraction kit. In the original analysis: Trimmomatic was used to clean the reads, FLASH was used to merge the reads into complete CDR3 sequences, and MiTCR was used to assign the reads to V(D)J germline segments. VDJtools was used to compute clonal diversity as the inverse Simpson's index. In-frame sequences without a premature stop codon were defined as productive reads. TCRdb reworked the public reads: Q25 trimming with fastp, MiXCR clone assembly, productive beta chains retained. CDR3 protein duplicates are merged, each entry listing the most common genes and DNA. The V and J calls follow TCRdb's processing rather than the paper's. The sample contains 120,000 to 150,000 distinct CDR3 sequences, approximately 64% of them found a single time. The ten most abundant clones make up 18% of the sample.

Reading from cysteine to phenylalanine, the CDR3 counts 13 amino acids. CDR3 DNA only is kept here, 39 bases in frame from base 1. CDR1 and CDR2 (DFQATT, SNEGSKA) derive from the germline V gene (reference sequence). RNA was extracted from bulk unsorted tissue and checked for quality with a NanoDrop ND-1000 and an Agilent 2100. All donors had newly diagnosed lung cancer, had not received prior chemotherapy, and were admitted for thoracic surgery in China between August and November 2014. Patients who had received previous radiotherapy or chemotherapy, or who had another concurrent cancer, were excluded from the study. Surgical tissue pieces of about 1-2.1 cm3 were preserved in RNAlater solution and stored at -80 °C until use.

Sequenced: lung tumor tissue. The rearrangement joined TRBV20-1 to TRBJ1-1, with TRBD1 tentatively as D gene (6 bases match). The TCR was taken from a man in his 60s with small cell lung cancer. The bases read TGCAGTGCTAGAGTTCTGGGGGGCACTGAAACTTTCTTT. Its protein reads: CSARVLGGTETFF.